This entry lists 4 T cell receptor beta chains sequenced from one sample in a study of CD8+ T cells in alopecia areata. Treatment meaning: oral pan-JAK inhibitor, 5-10 mg twice daily. Extracted RNA was reverse transcribed into cDNA, the sequencing template. Clones were read by immunoSEQ multiplex PCR, and TCRdb kept only the in-frame ones, dropping some. Of around 140,000 clones detected, roughly 52% appear once; the ten largest clones hold roughly 15%. This sample comprised CD8+ T cells sorted from blood, obtained at week 4, from a patient treated with tofacitinib. The receptor set was obtained from a human donor with alopecia areata.

The rearrangement links TRBV13 to TRBJ2-5, with D hard to call. V dropped 0 bases and J dropped 5 bases, with 7 bases sitting between them. In germline, CDR1 is PRHDT, CDR2 FYEKMQ (reference sequence). The CDR3 is 13 residues long. In nucleotides, the CDR3 is TGTGCCAGCAGCTTAGGTTACGGTGAGACCCAGTACTTC. Residues: CASSLGYGETQYF.

The chain has TRBV6-5 and TRBJ2-5; no reliable D call. Germline-derived CDR1 and CDR2 are MNHEY and SVGAGI. The CDR3 covers 14 residues. V lost 7 bases to trimming and J lost 0 bases, with 12 bases between them. CDR3 DNA sequence: TGTGCCAGCAAACTGAACAGCAACCAAGAGACCCAGTACTTC. This encodes CASKLNSNQETQYF.

This rearrangement joins TRBV2 to TRBJ2-7; 9 bases are shared with TRBD1. CDR3 length: 14 residues. The V gene's germline CDR1 is SNHLY and CDR2 FYNNEI. The J segment lost 2 bases and the V segment lost 3 bases, leaving 2 bases of the junction unmatched. CDR3 in DNA: TGTGCCAGCAGTGAGGGGACAGGGCCCTACGAGCAGTACTTC. Encoded protein: CASSEGTGPYEQYF.

This clone was detected a few times. The V gene is TRBV5-1, the J gene TRBJ1-1, with TRBD1 identical over 7 bases. Germline assignment: CDR1 SGHRS and CDR2 YFSETQ. J gave up 5 bases and V 4 bases, and 11 bases lay outside the gene matches. CDR3 length: 15 residues. The CDR3 region is CASSGETGLDTEAFF. The CDR3 DNA reads TGCGCCAGCAGCGGGGAGACAGGGCTAGATACTGAAGCTTTCTTT.